This entry features one TCR beta chain sequence. TCRdb keeps only in-frame clones here, not all; method: immunoSEQ multiplex PCR. The sample lists some 150,000 clones; less than 90% were seen once. This CDR3 is built from 15 residues. With V trimmed by 9 bases and J by 2 bases, 10 bases remained unmatched. Germline V gene lookup returns CDR1 SGHTS and CDR2 YDEGEE. Time point defined: blood 4 weeks post-SBRT, at nephrectomy. Described treatment: 15 Gy SBRT to primary tumor, nephrectomy 4 weeks later. These data originate in a study of radiation and T cells in renal cell carcinoma. Sequencing was performed on blood, taken from a patient whose treatment included radiotherapy and nephrectomy. This clonotype was obtained from a woman aged 45-65 years with renal cell carcinoma. This sequence joins TRBV5-8 and TRBJ2-2, with 7 bases matching TRBD2. The CDR3 bases are TGTGCCACCCAGGGAGGGGCCTTAAACACCGGGGAGCTGTTTTTT. It codes for CATQGGALNTGELFF. Looking up the rest from reference TRBV5-8 and TRBJ2-2 gives the full variable domain: EAGVTQSPTHLIKTRGQQATLRCSPISGHTSVYWYQQALGLGLQFLLWYDEGEERNRGNFPPRFSGRQFPNYSSELNVNALELEDSALYLCATQGGALNTGELFFGEGSRLTVL.